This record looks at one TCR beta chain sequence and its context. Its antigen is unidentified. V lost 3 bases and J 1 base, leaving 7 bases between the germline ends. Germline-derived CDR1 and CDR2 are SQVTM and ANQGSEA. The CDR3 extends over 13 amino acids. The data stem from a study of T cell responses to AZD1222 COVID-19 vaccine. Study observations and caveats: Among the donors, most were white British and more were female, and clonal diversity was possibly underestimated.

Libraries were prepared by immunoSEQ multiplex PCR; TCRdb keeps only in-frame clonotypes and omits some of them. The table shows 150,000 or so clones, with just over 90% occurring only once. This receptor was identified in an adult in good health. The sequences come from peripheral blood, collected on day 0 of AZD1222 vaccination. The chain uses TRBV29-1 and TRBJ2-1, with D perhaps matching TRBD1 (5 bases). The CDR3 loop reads CSVDSGSYNEQFF. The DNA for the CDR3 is TGCAGCGTTGATTCAGGGTCCTACAATGAGCAGTTCTTC.